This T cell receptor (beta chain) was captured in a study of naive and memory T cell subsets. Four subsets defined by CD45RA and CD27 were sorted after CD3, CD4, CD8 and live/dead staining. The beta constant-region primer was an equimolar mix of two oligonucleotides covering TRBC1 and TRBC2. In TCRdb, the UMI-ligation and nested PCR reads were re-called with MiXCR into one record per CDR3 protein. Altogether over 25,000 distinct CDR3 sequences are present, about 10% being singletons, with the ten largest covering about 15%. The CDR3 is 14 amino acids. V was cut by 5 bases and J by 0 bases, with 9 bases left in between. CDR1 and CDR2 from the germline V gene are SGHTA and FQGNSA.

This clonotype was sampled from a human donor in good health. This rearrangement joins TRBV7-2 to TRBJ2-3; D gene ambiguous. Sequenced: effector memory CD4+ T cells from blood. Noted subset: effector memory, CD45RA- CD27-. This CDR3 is CASSTTTSTDTQYF. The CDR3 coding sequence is TGTGCCAGCAGCACTACAACTAGCACAGATACGCAGTATTTT.